This T cell receptor beta chain was observed in a study of blood T cell repertoires in COVID-19. Germline lookup yields CDR1 MDHEN and CDR2 SYDVKM. V was clipped by 5 bases and J by 2 bases, with 18 bases between them. The CDR3 spans 16 residues. Across fewer than 25 US areas, participants ranged in age from about 18 to 100 years. Each participant's cohort was designated according to participant-reported clinical history. Two negative PCRs, clearance, or symptom resolution had been documented for recovered Cohort 3 donors. In the source study's methods: Estimated nucleated cell counts came from reference gene primer amplification. Profiling relied on immunoSEQ multiplex PCR, and the TCRdb table lists in-frame clones only, not all of them. V, J and clone size reflect that table, while D and trimming were determined from the DNA. Here the sample spans 350,000 to 450,000 clones, 85% to 90% being singletons.

This clonotype was sampled from a man aged 25 to 40 who had recovered from COVID-19. The sample consisted of PBMCs or T cells enriched from blood (not recorded which). J is TRBJ1-2 and V is TRBV28; a possible D gene is TRBD1 (5 bases). CDR3 DNA sequence: TGTGCCAGCAGTCTTGGGGGGGATGGGGGAAACTATGGCTACACCTTC. This translates into CASSLGGDGGNYGYTF.